This T cell receptor (beta chain) was captured by sequencing in a study of blood T cell repertoires in COVID-19. Study context: Sites in the United States, Italy and Spain provided acute and convalescent COVID-19 samples. Sample material is recorded as cDNA or gDNA derived from T cells, B-cell-depleted T cells, or PBMCs.

V was clipped by 4 bases and J by 5 bases; unmatched bases: 6. Germline-derived CDR1 and CDR2 are SGHVS and FNYEAQ. The CDR3 has 16 residues. This clone has only one observation. In the original processing: Amplification from reference gene primers served as the basis for estimated nucleated cell counts. Profiled with immunoSEQ multiplex PCR; TCRdb holds only in-frame clones, not every one. V and J calls and clone size are copied from that table; D and trimming were computed from the DNA. Of over 100,000 clones in the sample, about nine tenths were seen once. The chain links TRBV7-6 to TRBJ2-7; TRBD2 aligns across 15 bases. This clonotype was obtained from a middle-aged man with acute or convalescent COVID-19. The sequenced sample consisted of peripheral blood. CDR3 in amino acids: CASSSGTSGGRNEQYF. CDR3 DNA: TGTGCCAGCAGCTCCGGGACTAGCGGGGGGAGAAACGAGCAGTACTTC.